Presented here are 21 T cell receptor beta chains from one specimen sequenced in a study of PD-1 blockade in classical Hodgkin lymphoma. Profiling relied on immunoSEQ multiplex PCR, and the TCRdb table lists in-frame clones only, not all of them. The table shows some 100,000 clones, with roughly 92% occurring only once. There was relapse after autologous stem cell transplantation in every patient, and there was variation in brentuximab vedotin exposure. Sequenced material: peripheral blood mononuclear cells (PBMCs), taken at baseline. Receptors originate from a human donor with classical Hodgkin lymphoma.

The chain has TRBV10-1 and TRBJ2-4, with 8 bases matching TRBD1. This CDR3 has 17 amino acids. J was trimmed by 5 bases and V by 5 bases; bases with no gene match: 14. From germline, CDR1 is WNHNN and CDR2 SYGVQD (reference sequence). CDR3 DNA sequence: TGCGCCAGCAGTCCCGGTTTCAGGGGGCAGGTCGAAAACATTCAGTACTTC. Its translation: CASSPGFRGQVENIQYF.

This clone turned up a few times. The CDR3 loop is CASTPGTLNTEAFF. CDR3 DNA: TGTGCCAGCACTCCCGGGACACTTAACACTGAAGCTTTCTTT. This chain joins TRBV7-9 and TRBJ1-1; tentative D call: TRBD1 (6 bases). The CDR3 has 14 amino acids. The V end was cut by 7 bases, the J end by 2 bases, with 14 bases between. Germline lookup yields CDR1 SEHNR and CDR2 FQNEAQ (reference sequence).

V is TRBV5-4 and J is TRBJ1-5, with a possible D match to TRBD1 (5 bases). CDR1 is SGHNT, CDR2 YYREEE, per germline (reference sequence). CDR3 length: 12 residues. V was shortened by 3 bases and J by 9 bases, with 10 bases between the two germline ends. In nucleotides, the CDR3 is TGTGCCAGCAGCTCGCCAGGGAGGCCCCAGCATTTT. It yields the protein CASSSPGRPQHF.

The rearrangement links TRBV30 to TRBJ1-6, with no clear D. Between the trimmed V and J ends, which lost 5 bases and 3 bases, there was a span of 8 bases. Germline V lookup: CDR1 GTSNPN, CDR2 SVGIG (reference sequence). This CDR3 comprises 13 residues. CDR3 in amino acids: CAWDKNYNSPLHF. The CDR3 DNA sequence: TGTGCCTGGGACAAGAACTATAATTCACCCCTCCACTTT.

V usage is TRBV11-2 and J usage is TRBJ1-2; D unclear. The CDR3 contains 15 residues. Germline CDR1 is SGHAT and CDR2 is FQNNGV. V lost 5 bases to trimming and J lost 7 bases, with 20 bases between them. The CDR3 reads CASSRPAPGVRGYTF. The CDR3 DNA sequence: TGTGCCAGCAGCCGCCCCGCCCCGGGTGTTCGTGGCTACACCTTC.

This clone occurred once. The chain uses TRBV7-9 and TRBJ2-5; TRBD2 agrees at 13 bases. The CDR3 extends over 16 amino acids. Per the germline V gene, CDR1 is SEHNR and CDR2 is FQNEAQ (reference sequence). V lost 5 bases and J lost 5; bases outside the gene matches: 8. The CDR3 nucleotides are TGTGCCAGCAGCACCGGACTAGCGGGAGAGGGGGAGACCCAGTACTTC. Amino acids: CASSTGLAGEGETQYF.

This chain joins TRBV7-6 and TRBJ2-1; D gene unclear. V lost 4 bases to trimming and J lost 0 bases, with 25 bases between them. The germline V gene encodes CDR1 SGHVS and CDR2 FNYEAQ. The CDR3 runs to 20 residues. CDR3 sequence: CASSSEPGVSAFSSYNEQFF. CDR3 in DNA: TGTGCCAGCAGCTCCGAACCGGGCGTGTCAGCCTTTAGCTCCTACAATGAGCAGTTCTTC.

CDR3 region: CASSRREGTDTQYF. DNA for the CDR3: TGTGCCAGCAGCCGGCGGGAGGGCACAGATACGCAGTATTTT. The chain links TRBV6-5 to TRBJ2-3, with 8 bases matching TRBD2. Germline values: CDR1 MNHEY, CDR2 SVGAGI. V lost 6 bases, J lost 1 base, and 3 bases stayed unmatched. The length of the CDR3 is 14 residues.

The rearrangement links TRBV7-2 to TRBJ2-7; 7 bases are shared with TRBD2. Per germline, CDR1 SGHTA and CDR2 FQGNSA. The length of the CDR3 is 14 residues. V was clipped by 4 bases and J by 2 bases; unmatched bases: 5. CDR3 in DNA: TGTGCCAGCAGCTATCCGACTAGCACCTACGAGCAGTACTTC. This codes for CASSYPTSTYEQYF.

The rearrangement joins TRBV5-1 to TRBJ2-1, with 11 bases that match TRBD2. There are 15 residues in the CDR3. The germline V gene encodes CDR1 SGHRS and CDR2 YFSETQ. J was trimmed by 4 bases and V by 3 bases; bases with no gene match: 3. The CDR3 DNA follows: TGCGCCAGCAGCTCGGGACTAGCGGTTTACAATGAGCAGTTCTTC. It is translated as CASSSGLAVYNEQFF.

The chain links TRBV9 to TRBJ2-3; 9 positions match TRBD2. Looked up from germline, CDR1 is SGDLS and CDR2 is YYNGEE. This CDR3 region has 15 residues. With V trimmed by 3 bases and J by 0 bases, 2 bases remained unmatched. The CDR3 reads CASSASGKSTDTQYF. The CDR3 DNA sequence: TGTGCCAGCAGCGCTAGCGGGAAAAGCACAGATACGCAGTATTTT. Variable domain in full (rest from reference TRBV9 and TRBJ2-3): DSGVTQTPKHLITATGQRVTLRCSPRSGDLSVYWYQQSLDQGLQFLIQYYNGEERAKGNILERFSAQQFPDLHSELNLSSLELGDSALYFCASSASGKSTDTQYFGPGTRLTVL.

The V and J genes are TRBV30 and TRBJ1-5; D perhaps matches TRBD1 (6 bases). V lost 5 bases and J 3 bases, leaving 14 bases between the germline ends. CDR3 size: 14 residues. Germline lookup yields CDR1 GTSNPN and CDR2 SVGIG (reference sequence). The CDR3 region is CAWSGTLLNQPQHF. CDR3 in DNA: TGTGCCTGGTCCGGGACATTGCTCAATCAGCCCCAGCATTTT. Full variable domain (remainder filled in from reference TRBV30 and TRBJ1-5): SQTIHQWPATLVQPVGSPLSLECTVEGTSNPNLYWYRQAAGRGLQLLFYSVGIGQISSEVPQNLSASRPQDRQFILSSKKLLLSDSGFYLCAWSGTLLNQPQHFGDGTRLSIL.

CDR3 DNA sequence: TGCGCCAGCAGCTTGTTTGGTACCAACACAGATACGCAGTATTTT. It encodes CASSLFGTNTDTQYF. The chain recombines TRBV5-1 with TRBJ2-3, with unresolved D. The ends were cut back, 1 base at V and 2 bases at J, with 11 bases in the middle. The CDR3 totals 15 residues. Per the germline V gene, CDR1 is SGHRS and CDR2 is YFSETQ.

The chain carries TRBV5-6 and TRBJ2-7, with 7 bases identical to TRBD1. The CDR3 has 15 amino acids. Per the germline V gene, CDR1 is SGHDT and CDR2 is YYEEEE. Germline trimming cut 2 bases from V and 0 bases from J; bases unmatched to any gene: 5. This CDR3 is CASSFRDRGSYEQYF. As DNA, the CDR3 is TGTGCCAGCAGCTTCCGGGACAGAGGCTCCTACGAGCAGTACTTC.

The chain joins TRBV29-1 to TRBJ2-3; 10 nucleotides match TRBD2. This CDR3 region has 21 residues. From germline, CDR1 is SQVTM and CDR2 ANQGSEA. Losses at the gene ends were 6 bases for V and 4 bases for J; bases not matched to a gene: 28. CDR3 in amino acids: CSVPPGLRWPTSGRGPDTQYF. CDR3 nucleotide sequence: TGCAGCGTCCCGCCGGGACTCAGGTGGCCAACAAGCGGGAGGGGCCCAGATACGCAGTATTTT.

The rearrangement joins TRBV9 to TRBJ2-7; D unclear. The CDR3 is 14 amino acids. V was pared by 2 bases and J by 2 bases, with 11 bases between. Germline V CDR1 and CDR2: SGDLS, YYNGEE. The CDR3 nucleotides are TGTGCCAGCAGCGTGGACGGCGCGGCCTACGAGCAGTACTTC. As protein: CASSVDGAAYEQYF. The full variable domain, with the rest looked up from reference TRBV9 and TRBJ2-7, is DSGVTQTPKHLITATGQRVTLRCSPRSGDLSVYWYQQSLDQGLQFLIQYYNGEERAKGNILERFSAQQFPDLHSELNLSSLELGDSALYFCASSVDGAAYEQYFGPGTRLTVT.

V usage is TRBV6-4 and J usage is TRBJ2-2; 7 bases are a match to TRBD2. CDR1 and CDR2 from the germline V gene are MRHNA and SNTAGT. The V and J ends lost 10 bases and 0 bases, in that order; junction bases with no gene match: 5. CDR3 length: 14 residues. The CDR3 spells CATREVANTGELFF. The DNA of the CDR3 is TGTGCCACCCGGGAGGTGGCGAACACCGGGGAGCTGTTTTTT.

The rearrangement uses TRBV2 and TRBJ2-7; TRBD2 might be the D (5 bases). Trimming cost V 6 bases and J 4 bases, with 13 bases left between them. The CDR3 covers 13 residues. The germline V gene encodes CDR1 SNHLY and CDR2 FYNNEI. CDR3 sequence: CASRVASGYEQYF. As DNA, the CDR3 is TGTGCCAGCAGGGTAGCGAGTGGTTACGAGCAGTACTTC.

The chain uses TRBV7-9 and TRBJ2-1, with a tentative D call TRBD2 (6 bases). The V end lost 2 bases, the J end lost 6 bases, and 14 bases lay between the germline ends. CDR1 and CDR2 (germline): SEHNR, FQNEAQ (reference sequence). This CDR3 spans 15 amino acids. This chain's CDR3 is CASSLPYRLGNEQFF. The CDR3 DNA follows: TGTGCCAGCAGCTTACCCTACAGACTAGGCAATGAGCAGTTCTTC.

In its sample, this clone was seen once. The chain uses TRBV27 and TRBJ2-3; D uncertain. Germline V gene data show CDR1 as MNHEY and CDR2 as SMNVEV (reference sequence). Trimming cost V 6 bases and J 4 bases, with 11 bases left between them. The CDR3 extends over 13 amino acids. The CDR3 sequence: CASSFLPPDTQYF. CDR3 nucleotide sequence: TGTGCCAGCAGCTTTTTGCCCCCAGATACGCAGTATTTT.

This chain links TRBV18 with TRBJ2-1; 9 nucleotides match TRBD2. CDR1 and CDR2 (germline): KGHSH, LQKENI. This CDR3 has 15 residues. V shed 3 bases and J 8 bases; nucleotides not matched to a gene: 8. The CDR3 sequence is CASSPAGGPLDEQFF. CDR3 bases: TGTGCCAGCTCACCGGCGGGAGGGCCGCTCGATGAGCAGTTCTTC.